This T cell receptor (beta chain) emerged from a study of naive and memory T cell subsets. Treatment indicated: skin biopsy from PPD injection site in Mantoux-positive individual. Reverse transcription used DNase-treated unsorted total RNA, aiming for about 1 to 1000 ng. Germline V CDR1 and CDR2: SQVTM, ANQGSEA. Trimming stripped 4 bases from V and 0 bases from J, with 7 bases between. The CDR3 spans 12 residues. There are many counts of this clonotype. Reverse transcription of blood and skin TCR RNA was primed at alpha and beta constant regions. TCRdb recomputed calls from the UMI-ligation and nested PCR reads with MiXCR, one row per CDR3 protein. The sample includes 15,000 to 20,000 distinct CDR3 sequences, roughly 9% of them seen just once.

The source of this sequence is an adult in good health. The chain carries TRBV29-1 and TRBJ2-7; D gene unclear. Source: skin, taken from a tuberculin skin test site. In DNA, the CDR3 is TGCAGCGTTGGGCAATTCTCCTACGAGCAGTACTTC. It encodes CSVGQFSYEQYF.